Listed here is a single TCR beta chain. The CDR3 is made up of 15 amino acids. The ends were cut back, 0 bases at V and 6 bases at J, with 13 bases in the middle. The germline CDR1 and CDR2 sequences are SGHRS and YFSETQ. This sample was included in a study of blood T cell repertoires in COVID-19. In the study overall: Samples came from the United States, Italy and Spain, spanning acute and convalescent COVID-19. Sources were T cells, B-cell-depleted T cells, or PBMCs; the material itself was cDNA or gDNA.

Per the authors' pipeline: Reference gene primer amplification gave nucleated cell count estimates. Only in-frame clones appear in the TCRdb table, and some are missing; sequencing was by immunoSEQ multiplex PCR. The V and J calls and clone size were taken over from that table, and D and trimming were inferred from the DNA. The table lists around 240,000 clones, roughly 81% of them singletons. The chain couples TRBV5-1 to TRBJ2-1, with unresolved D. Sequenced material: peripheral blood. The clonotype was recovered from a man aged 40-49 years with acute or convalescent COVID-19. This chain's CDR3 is CASSLALGSTNEQFF. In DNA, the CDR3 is TGCGCCAGCAGCTTGGCCTTGGGTAGCACCAATGAGCAGTTCTTC.